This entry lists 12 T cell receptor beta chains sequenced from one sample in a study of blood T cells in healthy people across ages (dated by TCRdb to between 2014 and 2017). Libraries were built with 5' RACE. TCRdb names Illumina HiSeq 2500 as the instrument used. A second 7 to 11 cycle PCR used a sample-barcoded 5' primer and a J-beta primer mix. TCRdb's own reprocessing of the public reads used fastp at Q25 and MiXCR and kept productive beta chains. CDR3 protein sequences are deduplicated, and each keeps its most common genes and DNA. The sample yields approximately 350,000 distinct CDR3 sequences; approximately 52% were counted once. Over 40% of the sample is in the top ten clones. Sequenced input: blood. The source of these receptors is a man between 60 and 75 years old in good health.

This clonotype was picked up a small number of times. CDR3 in amino acids: CSVDLVGGDTQYF. Written as DNA, the CDR3 is TGCAGCGTTGACCTCGTGGGGGGAGATACGCAGTATTTT. This rearrangement joins TRBV29-1 to TRBJ2-3; weak D call: TRBD2 (6 bases). Trimming left V 3 bases short and J 5 bases short, with 12 bases between. CDR1 is SQVTM and CDR2 is ANQGSEA in the germline V gene. The CDR3 length is 13 residues.

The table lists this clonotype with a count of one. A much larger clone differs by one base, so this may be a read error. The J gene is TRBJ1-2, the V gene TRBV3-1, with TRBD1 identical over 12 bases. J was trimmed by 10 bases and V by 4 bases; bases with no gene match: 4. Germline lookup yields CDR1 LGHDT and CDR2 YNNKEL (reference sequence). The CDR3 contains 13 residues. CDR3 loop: CASSPGTGGVYTF. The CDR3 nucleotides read TGTGCCAGCAGCCCCGGGACAGGGGGCGTCTACACCTTC.

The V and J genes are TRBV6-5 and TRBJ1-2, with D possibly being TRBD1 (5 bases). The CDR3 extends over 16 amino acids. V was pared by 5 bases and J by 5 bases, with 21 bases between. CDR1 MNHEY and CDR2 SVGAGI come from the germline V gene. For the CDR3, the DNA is TGTGCCAGCAGTCTCGCCGGTCGGGGGGGAGGGTATGGCTACACCTTC. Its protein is CASSLAGRGGGYGYTF.

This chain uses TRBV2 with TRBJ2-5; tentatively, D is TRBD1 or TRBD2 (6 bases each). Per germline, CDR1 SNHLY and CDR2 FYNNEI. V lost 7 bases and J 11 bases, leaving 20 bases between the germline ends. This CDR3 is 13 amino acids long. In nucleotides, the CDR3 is TGTGCCAGCAATGGGAGGAGAGGGGGAGAGCAGTACTTC. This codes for CASNGRRGGEQYF.

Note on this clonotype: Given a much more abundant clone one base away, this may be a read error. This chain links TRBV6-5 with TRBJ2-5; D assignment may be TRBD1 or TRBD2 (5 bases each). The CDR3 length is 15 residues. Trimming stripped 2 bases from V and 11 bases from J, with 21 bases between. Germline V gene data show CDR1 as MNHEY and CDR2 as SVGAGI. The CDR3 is CASSYAGTKYNEQYF. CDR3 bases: TGTGCCAGCAGTTACGCCGGGACCAAATACAATGAGCAGTACTTC.

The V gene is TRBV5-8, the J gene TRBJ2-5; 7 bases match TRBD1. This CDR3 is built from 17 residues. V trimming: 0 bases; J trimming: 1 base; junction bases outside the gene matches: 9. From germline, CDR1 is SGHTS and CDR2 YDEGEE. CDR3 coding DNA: TGTGCCAGCAGCTTGGAGGGGGCGACGGGGTTCCAAGAGACCCAGTACTTC. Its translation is CASSLEGATGFQETQYF.

The chain's CDR3 is CASGPQGQGNYGYTF. The CDR3 region has the DNA TGTGCCAGCGGTCCACAAGGACAGGGGAACTATGGCTACACCTTC. The V call is TRBV27, the J call TRBJ1-2; 9 nucleotides agree with TRBD1. The CDR3 has 15 residues. Germline CDR1 and CDR2: MNHEY and SMNVEV (reference sequence). Trimming cost V 8 bases and J 2 bases; bases outside gene matches: 9.

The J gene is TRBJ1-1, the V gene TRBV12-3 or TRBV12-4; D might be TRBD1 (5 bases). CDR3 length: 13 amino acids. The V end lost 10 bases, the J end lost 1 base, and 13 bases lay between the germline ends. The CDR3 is CATERDPNTEAFF. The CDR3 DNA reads TGTGCCACCGAACGGGACCCGAACACTGAAGCTTTCTTT.

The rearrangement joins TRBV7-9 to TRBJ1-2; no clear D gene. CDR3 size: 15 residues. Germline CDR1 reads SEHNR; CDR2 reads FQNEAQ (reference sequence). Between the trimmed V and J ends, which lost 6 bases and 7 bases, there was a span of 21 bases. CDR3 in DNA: TGTGCCAGCAGTCATCAGCGAGGCCAAGGGAGTGGCTACACCTTC. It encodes CASSHQRGQGSGYTF.

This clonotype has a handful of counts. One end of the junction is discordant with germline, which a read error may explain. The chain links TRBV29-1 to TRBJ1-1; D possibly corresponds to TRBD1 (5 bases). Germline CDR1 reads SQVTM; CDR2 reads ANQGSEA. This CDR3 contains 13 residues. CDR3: CSVAGRVHPEAFF. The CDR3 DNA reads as TGCAGTGTTGCCGGCAGGGTGCATCCCGAAGCTTTCTTT.

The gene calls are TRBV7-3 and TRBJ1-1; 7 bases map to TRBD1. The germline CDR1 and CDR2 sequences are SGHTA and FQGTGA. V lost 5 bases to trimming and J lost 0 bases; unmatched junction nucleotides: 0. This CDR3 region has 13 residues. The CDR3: CASSTGVNTEAFF. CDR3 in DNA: TGTGCCAGCAGCACAGGGGTGAACACTGAAGCTTTCTTT.

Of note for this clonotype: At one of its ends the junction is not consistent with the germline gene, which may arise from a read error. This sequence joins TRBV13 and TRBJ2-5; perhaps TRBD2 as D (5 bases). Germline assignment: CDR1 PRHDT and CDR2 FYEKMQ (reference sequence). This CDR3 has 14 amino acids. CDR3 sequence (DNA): TGTGCCTGCAGCCGTTCCGGGGTCCAAGAGACCCAGTACTTC. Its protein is CACSRSGVQETQYF.